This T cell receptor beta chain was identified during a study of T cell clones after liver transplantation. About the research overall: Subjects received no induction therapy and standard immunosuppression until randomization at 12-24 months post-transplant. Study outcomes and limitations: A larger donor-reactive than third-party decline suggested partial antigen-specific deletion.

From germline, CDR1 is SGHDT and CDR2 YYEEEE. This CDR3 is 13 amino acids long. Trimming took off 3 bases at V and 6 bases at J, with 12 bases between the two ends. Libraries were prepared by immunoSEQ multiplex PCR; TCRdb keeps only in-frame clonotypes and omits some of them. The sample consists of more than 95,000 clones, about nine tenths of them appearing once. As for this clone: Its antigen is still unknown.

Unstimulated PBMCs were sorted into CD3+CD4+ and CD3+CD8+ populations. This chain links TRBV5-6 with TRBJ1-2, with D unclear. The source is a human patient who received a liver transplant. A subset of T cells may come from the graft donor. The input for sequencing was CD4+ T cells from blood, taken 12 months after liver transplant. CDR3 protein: CASSSGRRDGYTF. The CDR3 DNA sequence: TGTGCCAGCAGCTCCGGACGGAGGGATGGCTACACCTTC.